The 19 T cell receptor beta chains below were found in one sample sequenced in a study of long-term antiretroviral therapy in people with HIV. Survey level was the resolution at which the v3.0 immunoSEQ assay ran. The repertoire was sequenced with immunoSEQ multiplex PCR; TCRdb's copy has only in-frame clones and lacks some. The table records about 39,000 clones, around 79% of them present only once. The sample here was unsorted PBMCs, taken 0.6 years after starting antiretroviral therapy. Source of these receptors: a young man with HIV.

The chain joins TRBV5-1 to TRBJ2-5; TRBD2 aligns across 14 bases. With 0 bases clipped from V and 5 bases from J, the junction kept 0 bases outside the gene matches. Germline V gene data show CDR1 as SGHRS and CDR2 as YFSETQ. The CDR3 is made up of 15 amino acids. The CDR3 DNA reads TGCGCCAGCAGCTTGGGACTAGCGGGAGGGGAGACCCAGTACTTC. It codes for CASSLGLAGGETQYF.

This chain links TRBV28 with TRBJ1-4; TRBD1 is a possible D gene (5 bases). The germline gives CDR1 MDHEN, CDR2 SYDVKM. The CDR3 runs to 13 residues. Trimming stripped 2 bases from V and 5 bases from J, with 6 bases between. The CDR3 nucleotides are TGTGCCAGCAGTTTAGAGGGGAATGAAAAACTGTTTTTT. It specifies CASSLEGNEKLFF.

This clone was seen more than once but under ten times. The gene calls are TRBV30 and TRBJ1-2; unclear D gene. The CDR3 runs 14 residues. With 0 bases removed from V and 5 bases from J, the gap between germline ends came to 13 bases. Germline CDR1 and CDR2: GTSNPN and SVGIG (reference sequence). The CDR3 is CAWSVPGYWYGYTF. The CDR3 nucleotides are TGTGCCTGGAGTGTACCTGGGTACTGGTATGGCTACACCTTC.

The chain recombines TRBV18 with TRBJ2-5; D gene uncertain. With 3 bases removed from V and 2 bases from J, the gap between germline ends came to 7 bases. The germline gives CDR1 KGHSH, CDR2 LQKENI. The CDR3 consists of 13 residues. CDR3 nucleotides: TGTGCCAGCTCACCTGGGGTGCAAGAGACCCAGTACTTC. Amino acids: CASSPGVQETQYF.

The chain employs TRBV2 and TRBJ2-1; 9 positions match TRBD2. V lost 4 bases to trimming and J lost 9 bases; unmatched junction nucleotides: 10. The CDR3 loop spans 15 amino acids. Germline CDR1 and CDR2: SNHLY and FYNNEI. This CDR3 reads CASSVAGGPTAEQFF. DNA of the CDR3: TGTGCCAGCAGTGTTGCGGGAGGGCCGACTGCTGAGCAGTTCTTC.

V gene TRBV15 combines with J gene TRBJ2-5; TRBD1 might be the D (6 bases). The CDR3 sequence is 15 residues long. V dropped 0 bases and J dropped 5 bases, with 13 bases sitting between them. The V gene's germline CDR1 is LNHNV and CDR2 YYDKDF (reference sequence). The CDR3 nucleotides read TGTGCCACCAGCAGAGAAGGACAGCCCGGGGAGACCCAGTACTTC. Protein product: CATSREGQPGETQYF. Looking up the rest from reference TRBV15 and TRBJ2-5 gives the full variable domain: DAMVIQNPRYQVTQFGKPVTLSCSQTLNHNVMYWYQQKSSQAPKLLFHYYDKDFNNEADTPDNFQSRRPNTSFCFLDIRSPGLGDTAMYLCATSREGQPGETQYFGPGTRLLVL.

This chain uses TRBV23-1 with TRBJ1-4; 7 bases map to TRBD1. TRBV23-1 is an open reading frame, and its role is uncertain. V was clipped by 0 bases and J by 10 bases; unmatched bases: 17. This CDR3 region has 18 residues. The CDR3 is CASSQSIGQQTGTGKLFF. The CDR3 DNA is TGCGCCAGCAGTCAATCAATCGGGCAACAGACAGGGACTGGAAAACTGTTTTTT.

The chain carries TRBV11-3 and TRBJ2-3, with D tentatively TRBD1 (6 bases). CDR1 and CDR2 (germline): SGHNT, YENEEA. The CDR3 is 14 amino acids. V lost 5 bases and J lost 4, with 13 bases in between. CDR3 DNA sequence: TGTGCCAGCAGCGCCCGAGGGGGACCAGATACGCAGTATTTT. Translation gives CASSARGGPDTQYF.

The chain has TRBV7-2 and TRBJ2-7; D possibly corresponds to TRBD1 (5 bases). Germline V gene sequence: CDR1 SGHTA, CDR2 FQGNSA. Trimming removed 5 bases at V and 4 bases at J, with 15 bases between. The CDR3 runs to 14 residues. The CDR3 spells CASSDDSRSYEQYF. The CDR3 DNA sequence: TGTGCCAGCAGCGATGACAGTAGAAGTTACGAGCAGTACTTC.

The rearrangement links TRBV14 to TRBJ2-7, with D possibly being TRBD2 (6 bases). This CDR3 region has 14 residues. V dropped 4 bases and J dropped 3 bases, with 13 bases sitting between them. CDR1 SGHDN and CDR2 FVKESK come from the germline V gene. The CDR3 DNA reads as TGTGCCAGCAGCCTCGATGGGACTTTCTACGAGCAGTACTTC. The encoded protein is CASSLDGTFYEQYF.

In DNA, the CDR3 is TGTGCCACCCTCTCTGGAAACACCATATATTTT. This sequence encodes CATLSGNTIYF. This chain uses TRBV6-5 with TRBJ1-3; D remains ambiguous. Germline V CDR1 and CDR2: MNHEY, SVGAGI. This CDR3 region has 11 residues. The V end was cut by 10 bases, the J end by 0 bases, with 4 bases between.

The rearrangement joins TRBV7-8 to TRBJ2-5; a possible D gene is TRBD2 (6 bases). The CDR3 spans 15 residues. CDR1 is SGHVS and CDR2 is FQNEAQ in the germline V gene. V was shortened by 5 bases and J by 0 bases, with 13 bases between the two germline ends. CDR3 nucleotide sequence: TGTGCCAGCAGCCCCCCTCGGGACTACCAAGAGACCCAGTACTTC. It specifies CASSPPRDYQETQYF.

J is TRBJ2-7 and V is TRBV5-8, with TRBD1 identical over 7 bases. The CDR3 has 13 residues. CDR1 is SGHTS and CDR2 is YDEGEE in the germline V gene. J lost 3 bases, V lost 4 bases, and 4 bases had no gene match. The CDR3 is CASSRQGFYEQYF. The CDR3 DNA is TGTGCCAGCAGCAGACAGGGATTCTACGAGCAGTACTTC.

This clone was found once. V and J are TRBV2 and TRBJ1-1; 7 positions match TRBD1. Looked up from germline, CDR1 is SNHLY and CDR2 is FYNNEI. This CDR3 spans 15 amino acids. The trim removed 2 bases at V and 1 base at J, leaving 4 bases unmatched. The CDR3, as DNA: TGTGCCAGCAGTGAAAGGCCAGGGGGGAACACTGAAGCTTTCTTT. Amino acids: CASSERPGGNTEAFF.

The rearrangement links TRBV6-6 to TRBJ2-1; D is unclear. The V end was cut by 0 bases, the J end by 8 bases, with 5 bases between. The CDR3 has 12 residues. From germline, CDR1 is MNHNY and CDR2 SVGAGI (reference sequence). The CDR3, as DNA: TGTGCCAGCAGTTACTCGAGAGATGAGCAGTTCTTC. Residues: CASSYSRDEQFF.

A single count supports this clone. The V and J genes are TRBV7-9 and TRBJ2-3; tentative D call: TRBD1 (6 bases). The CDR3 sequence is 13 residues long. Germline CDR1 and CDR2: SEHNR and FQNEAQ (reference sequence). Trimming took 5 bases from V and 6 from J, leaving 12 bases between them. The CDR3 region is CASSPPQGDTQYF. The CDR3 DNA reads TGTGCCAGCAGCCCTCCCCAGGGGGATACGCAGTATTTT.

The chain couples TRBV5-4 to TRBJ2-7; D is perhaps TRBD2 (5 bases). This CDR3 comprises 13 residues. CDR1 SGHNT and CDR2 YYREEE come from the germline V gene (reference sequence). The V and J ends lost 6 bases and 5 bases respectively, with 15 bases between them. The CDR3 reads CASNAPLTNEQYF. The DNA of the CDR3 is TGTGCCAGCAACGCTCCCTTGACTAACGAGCAGTACTTC.

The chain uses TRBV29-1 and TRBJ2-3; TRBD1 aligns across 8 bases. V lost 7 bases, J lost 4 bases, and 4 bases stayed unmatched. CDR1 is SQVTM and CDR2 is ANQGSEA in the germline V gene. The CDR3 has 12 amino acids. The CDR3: CSDRTGPDTQYF. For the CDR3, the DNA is TGCAGCGACCGGACAGGGCCAGATACGCAGTATTTT.

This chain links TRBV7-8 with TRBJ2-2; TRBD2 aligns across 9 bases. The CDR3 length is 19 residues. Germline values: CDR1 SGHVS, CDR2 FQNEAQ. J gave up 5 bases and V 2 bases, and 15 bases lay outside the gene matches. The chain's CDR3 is CASSLTFLAGFLITGELFF. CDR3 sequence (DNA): TGTGCCAGCAGCTTAACGTTTCTAGCGGGATTTTTGATTACCGGGGAGCTGTTTTTT.